This entry lists 30 T cell receptor beta chains sequenced from one sample in a study of cytomegalovirus exposure and HLA in healthy donors. The PCR was carried out with 60 Vbeta primers and 13 Jbeta primers. Sequenced by immunoSEQ multiplex PCR; TCRdb stores in-frame clones only, minus some. The table for this sample gives 150,000 to 200,000 clones. The material sequenced was PBMCs. All receptors derive from a man between 25 and 39 years old in good health and CMV-seronegative.

The V and J genes are TRBV11-3 and TRBJ2-5; TRBD2 might be the D (5 bases). This CDR3 has 16 amino acids. Trimming pared 10 bases from V and 5 bases from J, leaving 26 bases between. CDR1 is SGHNT, CDR2 YENEEA, per germline. The CDR3 spells CATEMKASQRWETQYF. For the CDR3, the DNA is TGTGCCACCGAAATGAAAGCTAGCCAACGATGGGAGACCCAGTACTTC.

The J gene is TRBJ2-5, the V gene TRBV7-8, with TRBD2 identical over 7 bases. The V segment lost 5 bases and the J segment 3 bases; nucleotides outside the gene matches: 12. The CDR3 has 16 amino acids. Per germline, CDR1 SGHVS and CDR2 FQNEAQ. CDR3 DNA: TGTGCCAGCAGCAAACTCCGGGACTACTACAAAGAGACCCAGTACTTC. Translating it yields CASSKLRDYYKETQYF. Supplemented by reference TRBV7-8 and TRBJ2-5, the full variable domain reads GAGVSQSPRYKVAKRGQDVALRCDPISGHVSLFWYQQALGQGPEFLTYFQNEAQLDKSGLPSDRFFAERPEGSVSTLKIQRTQQEDSAVYLCASSKLRDYYKETQYFGPGTRLLVL.

The J gene is TRBJ1-3, the V gene TRBV6-5, with TRBD1 matching over 8 bases. Losses at the gene ends were 4 bases for V and 2 bases for J; bases not matched to a gene: 1. CDR1 and CDR2 from the germline V gene are MNHEY and SVGAGI. CDR3 length equals 14 residues. The CDR3 coding sequence is TGTGCCAGCAGTTTGACAGGGGCTGGAAACACCATATATTTT. Translating it yields CASSLTGAGNTIYF.

V usage is TRBV28 and J usage is TRBJ1-5; 10 bases are a match to TRBD1. V dropped 4 bases and J dropped 0; count of bases not matched to a gene: 9. Germline CDR1 and CDR2: MDHEN and SYDVKM. The CDR3 has 18 amino acids. CDR3 residues: CASSYQRQGAISNQPQHF. In DNA form, the CDR3 reads TGTGCCAGCAGTTATCAACGACAGGGGGCGATTAGCAATCAGCCCCAGCATTTT. Variable domain in full (rest from reference TRBV28 and TRBJ1-5): DVKVTQSSRYLVKRTGEKVFLECVQDMDHENMFWYRQDPGLGLRLIYFSYDVKMKEKGDIPEGYSVSREKKERFSLILESASTNQTSMYLCASSYQRQGAISNQPQHFGDGTRLSIL.

V gene TRBV11-2 combines with J gene TRBJ2-1; 7 positions match TRBD2. The CDR3 spans 18 residues. V gave up 1 base and J gave up 7 bases; unmatched junction bases: 16. The V gene's germline CDR1 is SGHAT and CDR2 FQNNGV. CDR3 sequence: CASSLVAGVGRLSNEQFF. Written as DNA, the CDR3 is TGTGCCAGCAGCTTAGTTGCTGGTGTCGGGAGGCTATCGAATGAGCAGTTCTTC.

The V gene is TRBV28, the J gene TRBJ2-6, with 9 bases identical to TRBD1. V was clipped by 5 bases and J by 0 bases; unmatched bases: 5. Germline loops: CDR1 MDHEN, CDR2 SYDVKM. This CDR3 has 17 residues. This CDR3 is CASSTGTGRSGANVLTF. The CDR3 DNA follows: TGTGCCAGCAGTACCGGGACAGGGCGCTCTGGGGCCAACGTCCTGACTTTC.

This rearrangement joins TRBV11-1 to TRBJ2-3; 8 bases agree with TRBD2. The germline CDR1 and CDR2 sequences are SGHAT and FQDESV (reference sequence). J was trimmed by 2 bases and V by 2 bases; bases with no gene match: 6. The CDR3 spans 16 residues. CDR3 sequence (DNA): TGTGCCAGCAGCTTATATCTAGCGGGTGACACAGATACGCAGTATTTT. It is translated as CASSLYLAGDTDTQYF.

J is TRBJ1-2 and V is TRBV19; a weak D match, TRBD1 (5 bases). With 1 base removed from V and 4 bases from J, the gap between germline ends came to 16 bases. CDR1 and CDR2 (germline): LNHDA, SQIVND (reference sequence). This CDR3 has 16 residues. In nucleotides, the CDR3 is TGTGCCAGTAGTATAGTGGCGAGACAGAGCTTCTATGGCTACACCTTC. Its protein product is CASSIVARQSFYGYTF. The whole variable domain, remainder taken from reference TRBV19 and TRBJ1-2, is DGGITQSPKYLFRKEGQNVTLSCEQNLNHDAMYWYRQDPGQGLRLIYYSQIVNDFQKGDIAEGYSVSREKKESFPLTVTSAQKNPTAFYLCASSIVARQSFYGYTFGSGTRLTVV.

The CDR3 loop is CASRDYWGQETYEQYF. The CDR3 DNA reads TGCGCCAGCAGGGACTATTGGGGACAGGAGACCTACGAGCAGTACTTC. This chain joins TRBV5-1 and TRBJ2-5; 8 bases are shared with TRBD1. With the DNA end fitting TRBJ2-7 better, the J assignment may be wrong. Germline V gene lookup returns CDR1 SGHRS and CDR2 YFSETQ. This CDR3 contains 16 residues.

This chain links TRBV5-1 with TRBJ2-3; D is ambiguous. V gave up 3 bases and J gave up 4 bases, with 12 bases separating them. Germline CDR1 and CDR2: SGHRS and YFSETQ. This CDR3 region has 14 residues. This chain's CDR3 is CASSSPSRADTQYF. CDR3 nucleotides: TGCGCCAGCAGCTCCCCCTCCCGAGCAGATACGCAGTATTTT.

The chain links TRBV25-1 to TRBJ1-1; D not resolved. There are 17 residues in the CDR3. In germline, CDR1 is MGHDK, CDR2 SYGVNS. The V end lost 1 base, the J end lost 1 base, and 16 bases lay between the germline ends. CDR3 sequence reads: CASSESVSGTTNTEAFF. Here the CDR3 DNA reads TGTGCCAGCAGTGAATCTGTCAGCGGAACGACGAACACTGAAGCTTTCTTT.

This chain links TRBV7-9 with TRBJ2-1; TRBD2 aligns across 11 bases. V was clipped by 4 bases and J by 10 bases; unmatched bases: 18. CDR3 length: 18 amino acids. Germline-derived CDR1 and CDR2 are SEHNR and FQNEAQ (reference sequence). The DNA for the CDR3 is TGTGCCAGCAGCTCGGGGTTACTAGCGGGAGAGGTGGGGGAAGAGCAGTTCTTC. This sequence encodes CASSSGLLAGEVGEEQFF.

The CDR3 nucleotides read TGCGCCAGCAGCCAAGGGGGTAGCGGGGGGTCCTACAATGAGCAGTTCTTC. The encoded protein is CASSQGGSGGSYNEQFF. The rearrangement uses TRBV4-1 and TRBJ2-1, with 10 bases that match TRBD2. The V segment lost 1 base and the J segment 1 base; nucleotides outside the gene matches: 4. Germline V gene lookup returns CDR1 MGHRA and CDR2 YSYEKL. This CDR3 region has 17 residues.

V is TRBV7-9 and J is TRBJ1-3; no definite D call. V dropped 5 bases and J dropped 1 base, with 6 bases sitting between them. The CDR3 length is 13 residues. Germline lookup yields CDR1 SEHNR and CDR2 FQNEAQ (reference sequence). CDR3 bases: TGTGCCAGCAGCCGGGATTCTGGAAACACCATATATTTT. It specifies CASSRDSGNTIYF.

V is TRBV7-9 and J is TRBJ2-3, with 8 bases fitting TRBD1. Germline values: CDR1 SEHNR, CDR2 FQNEAQ (reference sequence). V lost 4 bases to trimming and J lost 0 bases; unmatched junction nucleotides: 6. The CDR3 is 16 residues long. The CDR3 DNA is TGTGCCAGCAGCTCCACAGGGGGTGGGAGCACAGATACGCAGTATTTT. As protein: CASSSTGGGSTDTQYF.

This CDR3 is CASSQRQGASNEQFF. CDR3 in DNA: TGCGCCAGCAGCCAGCGACAGGGGGCGAGCAATGAGCAGTTCTTC. The rearrangement joins TRBV4-3 to TRBJ2-1, with 10 positions matching TRBD1. This CDR3 is 15 amino acids long. The ends lost 3 bases at V and 6 bases at J; junction bases unmatched: 5. Germline assignment: CDR1 LGHNA and CDR2 YSLEER.

This chain joins TRBV11-2 and TRBJ2-7; 7 positions match TRBD1. The trim removed 7 bases at V and 0 bases at J, leaving 9 bases unmatched. The CDR3 has 15 residues. The germline CDR1 and CDR2 sequences are SGHAT and FQNNGV. CDR3 sequence: CASTFGQDPSYEQYF. CDR3 coding DNA: TGTGCCAGCACCTTCGGACAGGACCCCTCCTACGAGCAGTACTTC.

The chain recombines TRBV28 with TRBJ1-2, with D perhaps matching TRBD1 (5 bases). The CDR3 runs 13 residues. Germline V gene sequence: CDR1 MDHEN, CDR2 SYDVKM. The ends were cut back, 5 bases at V and 6 bases at J, with 13 bases in the middle. The DNA for the CDR3 is TGTGCCAGCAGTACCCCCCAGGGTCATGGCTACACCTTC. Translated, it gives CASSTPQGHGYTF.

The chain combines TRBV6-1 with TRBJ1-3; D perhaps matches TRBD1 (6 bases). Germline loops: CDR1 MNHNS, CDR2 SASEGT. The CDR3 covers 15 residues. Trimming pared 6 bases from V and 0 bases from J, leaving 12 bases between. The CDR3 loop is CASRRSGASGNTIYF. In DNA, the CDR3 is TGTGCCAGCAGACGATCAGGGGCCTCTGGAAACACCATATATTTT.

The gene calls are TRBV27 and TRBJ1-2; 9 bases map to TRBD1. The CDR3 sequence is 14 residues long. Germline values: CDR1 MNHEY, CDR2 SMNVEV (reference sequence). The trim removed 4 bases at V and 4 bases at J, leaving 4 bases unmatched. In DNA, the CDR3 is TGTGCCAGCAGTTGGACGGGACAGGGCTATGGCTACACCTTC. This codes for CASSWTGQGYGYTF.

The chain is built from TRBV5-1 and TRBJ2-1; 8 bases line up with TRBD2. The CDR3 loop spans 17 amino acids. With 3 bases clipped from V and 2 bases from J, the junction kept 10 bases outside the gene matches. The germline V gene has CDR1 SGHRS and CDR2 YFSETQ. Written as DNA, the CDR3 is TGCGCCAGCAGCTCAGGTAGTCTAGCGGGTGCCTACAATGAGCAGTTCTTC. Translating it yields CASSSGSLAGAYNEQFF.

The V gene is TRBV6-4, the J gene TRBJ1-2; 11 nucleotides match TRBD1. This CDR3 has 14 residues. J gave up 7 bases and V 6 bases, and 7 bases lay outside the gene matches. The germline CDR1 and CDR2 sequences are MRHNA and SNTAGT. The CDR3 loop reads CASSPGTGGFGYTF. The CDR3 nucleotides read TGTGCCAGCAGCCCCGGGACAGGGGGTTTTGGCTACACCTTC.

The chain's CDR3 is CASSQDPAGGGNTIYF. In DNA form, the CDR3 reads TGCGCCAGCAGCCAAGATCCCGCAGGGGGTGGAAACACCATATATTTT. The chain joins TRBV4-1 to TRBJ1-3; 7 bases match TRBD1. Germline V gene lookup returns CDR1 MGHRA and CDR2 YSYEKL. The CDR3 runs 16 residues. J lost 3 bases, V lost 0 bases, and 5 bases had no gene match.

The gene calls are TRBV28 and TRBJ1-1; 10 nucleotides match TRBD1. This CDR3 is built from 19 residues. Germline assignment: CDR1 MDHEN and CDR2 SYDVKM. J gave up 2 bases and V 1 base, and 13 bases lay outside the gene matches. In DNA form, the CDR3 reads TGTGCCAGCAGTTTATTAACCCTTGGACAGGGGGTTGGTAACACTGAAGCTTTCTTT. It codes for CASSLLTLGQGVGNTEAFF.

The genes are TRBV7-9 and TRBJ1-1; the D is unclear. Trimming left V 5 bases short and J 3 bases short, with 16 bases between. Germline V CDR1 and CDR2: SEHNR, FQNEAQ (reference sequence). The CDR3 consists of 15 residues. The CDR3 DNA sequence: TGTGCCAGCAGCCCGGGTGGAGCCGAACACACTGAAGCTTTCTTT. Protein: CASSPGGAEHTEAFF.

The V and J genes are TRBV6-5 and TRBJ2-7; the match to TRBD1 covers 7 bases. The CDR3 totals 15 residues. The trim removed 2 bases at V and 0 bases at J, leaving 4 bases unmatched. CDR1 and CDR2 from the germline V gene are MNHEY and SVGAGI. In DNA form, the CDR3 reads TGTGCCAGCAGTTACGCTGGACAGGCCTCCTACGAGCAGTACTTC. It is translated as CASSYAGQASYEQYF.

On this clone: The junction shows a germline mismatch at one end, possibly a read error. The chain has TRBV4-2 and TRBJ2-3; 9 bases align to TRBD2. Germline V CDR1 and CDR2: LGHNA, YNFKEQ. CDR3 length: 16 residues. The CDR3 DNA reads as TGTGTCAGCAGCCAAGCTAGCGGGGCTGCCATGGATACGCAGTATTTT. This encodes CVSSQASGAAMDTQYF.

This chain links TRBV27 with TRBJ2-2, with 13 positions matching TRBD2. The junction had 7 bases not matched to a gene; V was cut back by 5 bases and J by 4 bases. The CDR3 contains 17 residues. The germline V gene encodes CDR1 MNHEY and CDR2 SMNVEV (reference sequence). Here the CDR3 reads CASSATSGGAITGELFF. The DNA of the CDR3 is TGTGCCAGCAGTGCCACTAGCGGGGGGGCCATCACCGGGGAGCTGTTTTTT.

The genes are TRBV10-3 and TRBJ1-2; D unresolved. Germline V CDR1 and CDR2: ENHRY, SYGVKD. V lost 8 bases and J 8 bases, leaving 9 bases between the germline ends. The CDR3 has 10 amino acids. Written as DNA, the CDR3 is TGTGCCATCCTGGGCAGAGGCTACACCTTC. This translates into CAILGRGYTF.

The chain links TRBV6-1 to TRBJ2-2, with 8 bases identical to TRBD2. The CDR3 is 15 residues long. J was trimmed by 6 bases and V by 8 bases; bases with no gene match: 11. Germline V gives CDR1 MNHNS, CDR2 SASEGT. The CDR3 reads CASLEGAGESGELFF. DNA of the CDR3: TGTGCCAGCTTGGAGGGAGCGGGGGAATCCGGGGAGCTGTTTTTT.